A selection of T cell receptor beta chains follows, all from one sample in a study of blood T cell repertoires in COVID-19. Profiled with immunoSEQ multiplex PCR; TCRdb holds only in-frame clones, not every one. The data show around 450,000 clones, around 89% seen once. The sequenced sample consisted of peripheral blood. The source of these receptors is a woman aged 25 to 39 with acute or convalescent COVID-19. Each CDR3 is given with its conserved first and last residue. A D gene is named only where the DNA matches it firmly. Expanded clones get a size class; other rows say once, few or many, or leave the size out.

v_call	j_call	d_call	clone_size	cdr3_aa	cdr3_nt
TRBV11-2	TRBJ2-4	.	.	CASSSTRGAGIQYF	TGTGCCAGCAGCTCCACGCGGGGCGCCGGTATTCAGTACTTC
TRBV29-1	TRBJ2-3	TRBD2	.	CSVRLTSGDTQYF	TGCAGCGTTCGGCTGACTAGCGGTGATACGCAGTATTTT
TRBV29-1	TRBJ1-2	.	.	CSVRNTRAYGYTF	TGCAGCGTTCGAAATACGAGGGCGTATGGCTACACCTTC
TRBV6-5	TRBJ1-2	TRBD1	few	CATRDRGYYGYTF	TGTGCCACCCGGGACAGGGGCTACTATGGCTACACCTTC
TRBV28	TRBJ2-2	TRBD2	.	CASKSTGGRGGELFF	TGTGCCAGCAAATCGACGGGGGGGCGGGGCGGGGAGCTGTTTTTT
TRBV9	TRBJ1-2	.	.	CASSGQMYGYTF	TGTGCCAGCAGCGGTCAGATGTATGGCTACACCTTC
TRBV7-7	TRBJ2-5	.	.	CASSLASGGGTQYF	TGTGCCAGCAGCTTAGCTTCGGGGGGCGGGACCCAGTACTTC
TRBV9	TRBJ2-1	.	.	CASSVGGGDNEQFF	TGTGCCAGCAGCGTAGGAGGGGGAGACAATGAGCAGTTCTTC
TRBV5-1	TRBJ1-1	.	.	CASSLQGQGMNTEAFF	TGCGCCAGCAGCTTGCAGGGTCAGGGCATGAACACTGAAGCTTTCTTT
TRBV12-3/TRBV12-4	TRBJ2-5	.	.	CASSLSQVETQYF	TGTGCCAGCAGTTTGAGTCAGGTGGAGACCCAGTACTTC
TRBV11-2	TRBJ2-7	TRBD1	.	CASSIIQGAVGEQYF	TGTGCCAGCAGCATTATACAGGGGGCTGTTGGGGAGCAGTACTTC